This T cell receptor (beta chain) derives from a study of blood T cell repertoires in COVID-19. Study-wide background: Whether acute or convalescent, the COVID-19 samples came from the United States, Italy and Spain.

As concerns this clone: In the same sample, other DNA sequences code for this CDR3.

Cohorts were determined from participant-reported clinical history. The study counted Cohort 3 donors as recovered given two negative PCRs, clearance, or symptom resolution. Source study methods: Estimated nucleated cell counts came from reference gene primer amplification. Sequenced by immunoSEQ multiplex PCR; TCRdb stores in-frame clones only, minus some. The D gene and trimming were derived from the DNA, and the V and J assignments and clone size from that table. The sample has 150,000 or so clones; over 75% are singletons. Germline-derived CDR1 and CDR2 are MNHEY and SMNVEV (reference sequence). This CDR3 is 13 amino acids long. The V and J ends lost 2 bases and 2 bases respectively, with 5 bases between them.

The chain uses TRBV27 and TRBJ2-3; D gene unclear. The receptor comes from a man between 45 and 60 years old who had recovered from COVID-19. The specimen sequenced was PBMCs or T cells enriched from blood (not recorded which). CDR3 bases: TGTGCCAGCAGTTTAAGCCTCACAGATACGCAGTATTTT. This sequence encodes CASSLSLTDTQYF.